The entry below describes one T cell receptor beta chain. Its antigen remains unidentified. Clones were sequenced by immunoSEQ multiplex PCR, and TCRdb holds only the in-frame ones, with some missing. This sample has some 200,000 clones, with approximately 93% found just once. The record originates from a study of T cell responses to AZD1222 COVID-19 vaccine. General study results and limits: Donor demographics were predominantly white British with a female majority; clonal diversity may be underestimated. Among those given AZD1222, only 5 to 7 were seropositive at baseline. Repertoires in all cases were sampled only once the peak T cell response had passed.

Trimming took 6 bases from V and 4 from J, leaving 10 bases between them. Germline V lookup: CDR1 SNHLY, CDR2 FYNNEI. The CDR3 spans 13 residues. Whether given at about 4 or about 12 weeks, second doses were pooled. The input for sequencing was peripheral blood, taken 28 days after the second AZD1222 dose. The chain links TRBV2 to TRBJ1-3; D gene ambiguous. The receptor comes from an adult who received the AZD1222 COVID-19 vaccine. CDR3 coding DNA: TGTGCCAGCAGGAAGAGTCCGGGAAACACCATATATTTT. It specifies CASRKSPGNTIYF.